This TCR beta chain is drawn from a study of blood T cells in healthy people across ages. This clonotype was counted many times. The second PCR ran roughly 7 to 12 cycles with a sample-barcoded 5' primer and J-beta primers. CDR3-containing paired-end reads numbering at least 2.5 million came from each sample. In TCRdb, the 5' RACE reads were re-called with MiXCR into one record per CDR3 protein. This table has about 290,000 distinct CDR3 sequences, 27% appearing once. This CDR3 contains 15 residues. With 4 bases removed from V and 10 bases from J, the gap between germline ends came to 21 bases. In germline, CDR1 is SGDLS, CDR2 YYNGEE.

The J gene is TRBJ2-1, the V gene TRBV9; TRBD2 might be the D (6 bases). Source material: blood. This clonotype was obtained from an older woman in good health. The CDR3 here is CASSRPGDFAYEQFF. CDR3 nucleotide sequence: TGTGCCAGCAGCCGTCCGGGGGACTTCGCATACGAGCAGTTCTTC. The full variable domain, with the rest looked up from reference TRBV9 and TRBJ2-1, is DSGVTQTPKHLITATGQRVTLRCSPRSGDLSVYWYQQSLDQGLQFLIQYYNGEERAKGNILERFSAQQFPDLHSELNLSSLELGDSALYFCASSRPGDFAYEQFFGPGTRLTVL.